The subject of this entry is one T cell receptor (beta chain). The sample is drawn from a study of sequential checkpoint blockade in melanoma. Background on the study: Patients were randomized 1:1 to nivolumab-then-ipilimumab or ipilimumab-then-nivolumab first-line. Each arm's sequence ended with maintenance nivolumab.

Using immunoSEQ multiplex PCR, the repertoire was profiled, and TCRdb retains in-frame clones only, with some absent. The table shows fewer than 30,000 clones, with 60% to 85% occurring only once. Germline CDR1 and CDR2: SGHNT and YYREEE (reference sequence). Trimming took off 0 bases at V and 6 bases at J, with 12 bases between the two ends. The CDR3 extends over 14 amino acids. Described treatment: randomized to nivolumab then ipilimumab (arm A) or the reverse (arm B). DNA-damaging chemotherapy had not been given to any patient beforehand. PBMC sorting kept live CD3+CD8+ cells without CD19 or CD56. The TCR was taken from a human donor with melanoma. The V call is TRBV5-4, the J call TRBJ1-2; D unclear. The sequences come from CD8+ T cells sorted from blood (inferred from file names), collected from a patient given nivolumab and ipilimumab in sequence. This CDR3 reads CASSLATALHGYTF. In nucleotides, the CDR3 is TGTGCCAGCAGCTTGGCCACAGCCCTCCATGGCTACACCTTC.